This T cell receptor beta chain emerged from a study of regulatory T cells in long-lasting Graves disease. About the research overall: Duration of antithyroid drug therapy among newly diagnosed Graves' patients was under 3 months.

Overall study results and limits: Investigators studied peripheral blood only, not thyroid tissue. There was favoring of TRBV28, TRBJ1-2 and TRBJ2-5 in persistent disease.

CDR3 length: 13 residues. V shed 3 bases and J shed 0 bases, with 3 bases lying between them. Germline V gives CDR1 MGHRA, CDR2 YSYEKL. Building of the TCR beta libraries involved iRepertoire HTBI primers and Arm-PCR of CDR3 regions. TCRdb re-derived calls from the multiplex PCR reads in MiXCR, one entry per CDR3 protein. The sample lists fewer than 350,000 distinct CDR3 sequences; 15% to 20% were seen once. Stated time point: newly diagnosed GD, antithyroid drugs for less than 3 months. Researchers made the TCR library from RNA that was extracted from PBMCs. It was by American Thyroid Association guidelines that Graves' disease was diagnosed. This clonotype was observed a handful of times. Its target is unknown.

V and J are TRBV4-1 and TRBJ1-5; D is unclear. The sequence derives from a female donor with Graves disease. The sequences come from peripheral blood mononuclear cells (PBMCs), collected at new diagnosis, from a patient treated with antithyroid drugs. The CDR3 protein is CASSQNSNQPQHF. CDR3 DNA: TGCGCCAGCAGCCAGAATAGCAATCAGCCCCAGCATTTT.